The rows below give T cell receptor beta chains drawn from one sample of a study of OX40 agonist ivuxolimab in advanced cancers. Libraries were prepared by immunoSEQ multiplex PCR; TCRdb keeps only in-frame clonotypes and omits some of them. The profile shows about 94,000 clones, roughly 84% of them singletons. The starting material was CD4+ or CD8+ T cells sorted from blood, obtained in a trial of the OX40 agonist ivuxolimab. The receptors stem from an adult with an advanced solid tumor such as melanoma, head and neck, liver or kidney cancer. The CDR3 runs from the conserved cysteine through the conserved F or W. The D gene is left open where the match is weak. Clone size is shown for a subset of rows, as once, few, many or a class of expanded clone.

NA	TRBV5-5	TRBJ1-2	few	TGTGCCAGCAGTGGACAGTTAATGTTGTCCAATGGCTACACCTTC	CASSGQLMLSNGYTF
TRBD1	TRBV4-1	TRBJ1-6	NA	TGCGCCAGCAGCCAAGTACCCGGACAGGGGGCGAAGTCACCCCTCCACTTT	CASSQVPGQGAKSPLHF
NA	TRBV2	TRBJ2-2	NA	TGTGCCAGCACTCGCGGCGGGGAGCTGTTTTTT	CASTRGGELFF
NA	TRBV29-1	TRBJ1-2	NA	TGCAGCGGTCGAGGGGACGATGGCTACACCTTC	CSGRGDDGYTF
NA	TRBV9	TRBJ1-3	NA	TGTGCCAGCAGCTCCTACACGCAAGTTAACTCTGGAAACACCATATATTTT	CASSSYTQVNSGNTIYF
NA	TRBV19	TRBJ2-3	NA	TGTGCCAGTAGTATCCGGGCGGATACGCAGTATTTT	CASSIRADTQYF
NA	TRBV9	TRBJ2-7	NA	TGTGCCAGCAGCCTTACCGGGACATCGACCTACGAGCAGTACTTC	CASSLTGTSTYEQYF
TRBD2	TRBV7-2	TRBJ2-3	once	TGTGCCAGCAGCTTTCGAAGCGGGGGTAGCACAGATACGCAGTATTTT	CASSFRSGGSTDTQYF
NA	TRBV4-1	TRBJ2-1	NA	TGCGCCAGCAGCCAGGGGACCCGCACGGGAGAGCAGTTCTTC	CASSQGTRTGEQFF
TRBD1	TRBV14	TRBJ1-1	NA	TGTGCCAGCAGCGTGACAGGGTCTGGAAGCACTGAAGCTTTCTTT	CASSVTGSGSTEAFF
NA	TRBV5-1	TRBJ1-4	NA	TGCGCCAGCAGCTTGGTGGGCGGAAGCACTAATGAAAAACTGTTTTTT	CASSLVGGSTNEKLFF
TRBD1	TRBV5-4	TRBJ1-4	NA	TGTGCCAGCAGCCCACAGGGGGGAAGTGAAAAACTGTTTTTT	CASSPQGGSEKLFF
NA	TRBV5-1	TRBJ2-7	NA	TGCGCCAGCAAGGTGGCCCCCTCCTACGAGCAGTACTTC	CASKVAPSYEQYF
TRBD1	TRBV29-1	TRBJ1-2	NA	TGCAGCGTGAGAGCACCGGGACAGGGAGTAGATGGCTACACCTTC	CSVRAPGQGVDGYTF
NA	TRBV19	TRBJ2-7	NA	TGTGCCAGTAGTAACGCGCTGGGGGGCGAGCAGTACTTC	CASSNALGGEQYF
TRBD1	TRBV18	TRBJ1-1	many	TGTGCCAGCTCGTTAATCCCCGGGACAGGGAGCACTGAAGCTTTCTTT	CASSLIPGTGSTEAFF
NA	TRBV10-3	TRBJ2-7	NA	TGTGCCATCAGTGAGTCGGGGGGTCTCGAGCAGTACTTC	CAISESGGLEQYF
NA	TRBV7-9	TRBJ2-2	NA	TGTGCCAGCAGACCTGGGACAGCGGGGTCCGGGGAGCTGTTTTTT	CASRPGTAGSGELFF
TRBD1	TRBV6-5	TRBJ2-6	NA	TGTGCCAGCAGTCCGAGGGGGCATGGGGCCAACGTCCTGACTTTC	CASSPRGHGANVLTF
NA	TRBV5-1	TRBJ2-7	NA	TGCGCCAGCAGCCAGGAGTCCCAGGGGGAGCAGTACTTC	CASSQESQGEQYF
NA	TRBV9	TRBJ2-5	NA	TGTGCCAGCAGCGTAGCTCCAAGCGAGACCCAGTACTTC	CASSVAPSETQYF
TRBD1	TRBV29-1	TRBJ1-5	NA	TGCAGCGCCAGGGGGGCCGGGGATCAGCCCCAGCATTTT	CSARGAGDQPQHF
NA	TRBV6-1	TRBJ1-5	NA	TGTGCCAGCACGGCCAGCGCGGGGCCCCAGCATTTT	CASTASAGPQHF
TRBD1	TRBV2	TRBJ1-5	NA	TGTGCCAGCACCTCGAAAAGGACAGGGGGAAATCAGCCCCAGCATTTT	CASTSKRTGGNQPQHF
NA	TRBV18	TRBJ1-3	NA	TGTGCCAGCTCACCAATTGAGCCAGGGCCCTCTGGAAACACCATATATTTT	CASSPIEPGPSGNTIYF
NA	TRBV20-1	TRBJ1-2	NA	TGCAGTGCTAGAGTTGGGGGAGGCTACACCTTC	CSARVGGGYTF
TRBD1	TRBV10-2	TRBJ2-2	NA	TGCGCCAGCAGGCCCGGGACAGGGGGCCGTATTAACACCGGGGAGCTGTTTTTT	CASRPGTGGRINTGELFF
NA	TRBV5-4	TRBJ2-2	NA	TGTGCCAGCAGCCCGTGGGGGGACAGAACCGGGGAGCTGTTTTTT	CASSPWGDRTGELFF
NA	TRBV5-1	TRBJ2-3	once	TGCGCCAGCAGCTTGGAGCCTGGCAGCACAGATACGCAGTATTTT	CASSLEPGSTDTQYF
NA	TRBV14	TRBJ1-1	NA	TGTGCCAGCAGCCAAATTTTTTCCAGCGCCACTGAAGCTTTCTTT	CASSQIFSSATEAFF
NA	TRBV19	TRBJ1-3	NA	TGTGCCAGTAGTCCTACAGTTGGAAACACCATATATTTT	CASSPTVGNTIYF
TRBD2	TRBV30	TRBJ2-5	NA	TGTGCCTGGAACAGCGGGGGGGTGCAAGAGACCCAGTACTTC	CAWNSGGVQETQYF
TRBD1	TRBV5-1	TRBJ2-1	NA	TGCGCCAGCAGCGGGGCAGGGGGCTACAATGAGCAGTTCTTC	CASSGAGGYNEQFF
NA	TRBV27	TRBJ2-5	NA	TGTGCCAGCAGTCCGGGGATCCGAGAGACCCAGTACTTC	CASSPGIRETQYF
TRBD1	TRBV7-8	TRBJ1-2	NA	TGTGCCAGCAGCCGACAGGGAAGGCGTACCTTC	CASSRQGRRTF
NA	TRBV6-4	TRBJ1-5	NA	TGTGCCAGCAGTGAAGGACATGCGCGGTCGAGCAATCAGCCCCAGCATTTT	CASSEGHARSSNQPQHF
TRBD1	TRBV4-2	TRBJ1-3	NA	TGTGCCAGCAGCCAGTTGACAGGGTGGGGTGGAAGAGGTGGAAACACCATATATTTT	CASSQLTGWGGRGGNTIYF
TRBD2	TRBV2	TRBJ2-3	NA	TGTGCCAGCAGTGCCCCCCCTAGCGGGGGGACCCGGGGGACAGATACGCAGTATTTT	CASSAPPSGGTRGTDTQYF